A single sample gave rise to the 16 T cell receptor beta chains below, sequenced in a study of blood T cell repertoires in COVID-19. Clones were read by immunoSEQ multiplex PCR, and TCRdb kept only the in-frame ones, dropping some. Of about 200,000 clones detected, about 85% appear once; the ten largest clones hold roughly 21%. Input material: peripheral blood. The receptors stem from a man aged 55 to 70 with active or convalescent COVID-19.

This chain connects TRBV2 to TRBJ1-5; 11 nucleotides line up with TRBD1. There are 16 residues in the CDR3. CDR1 and CDR2 from the germline V gene are SNHLY and FYNNEI. V shed 6 bases, J shed 3 bases, and the junction held 7 bases outside the gene matches. The CDR3 DNA reads as TGTGCCAGCAGGTTCGGACAGGGGGCCTACAATCAGCCCCAGCATTTT. Translating gives CASRFGQGAYNQPQHF.

The rearrangement links TRBV5-8 to TRBJ1-1; 7 bases line up with TRBD1. Germline V CDR1 and CDR2: SGHTS, YDEGEE. Trimming at V came to 3 bases and at J to 0 bases, leaving 11 bases not matched to a gene. The CDR3 sequence is 17 residues long. In DNA, the CDR3 is TGTGCCAGCAGCTCGACGGGCACACAGGGGATGAACACTGAAGCTTTCTTT. Encoded protein: CASSSTGTQGMNTEAFF.

This clone was observed once. The chain couples TRBV28 to TRBJ2-7, with a possible D match to TRBD1 (6 bases). V lost 2 bases and J lost 2, with 10 bases in between. Looked up from germline, CDR1 is MDHEN and CDR2 is SYDVKM. The length of the CDR3 is 14 residues. CDR3 region: CASSLDRGTYEQYF. Here the CDR3 DNA reads TGTGCCAGCAGTTTAGATAGGGGGACCTACGAGCAGTACTTC. The full variable domain, with the rest looked up from reference TRBV28 and TRBJ2-7, is DVKVTQSSRYLVKRTGEKVFLECVQDMDHENMFWYRQDPGLGLRLIYFSYDVKMKEKGDIPEGYSVSREKKERFSLILESASTNQTSMYLCASSLDRGTYEQYFGPGTRLTVT.

With regard to this clone: One junction end does not reproduce the germline sequence, and a read error may be involved. The chain combines TRBV7-9 with TRBJ1-4, with D perhaps matching TRBD1 (6 bases). The germline V gene encodes CDR1 SEHNR and CDR2 FQNEAQ (reference sequence). This CDR3 contains 15 residues. The CDR3 is CASSDYRAANVKLFF. The CDR3 DNA is TGTGCCAGCAGCGATTACAGGGCGGCTAATGTAAAACTGTTTTTT. Full variable domain (outside the CDR3, taken from reference TRBV7-9 and TRBJ1-4): DTGVSQNPRHKITKRGQNVTFRCDPISEHNRLYWYRQTLGQGPEFLTYFQNEAQLEKSRLLSDRFSAERPKGSFSTLEIQRTEQGDSAMYLCASSDYRAANVKLFFGSGTQLSVL.

J is TRBJ2-3 and V is TRBV20-1; TRBD2 matches at 7 bases. Looked up from germline, CDR1 is DFQATT and CDR2 is SNEGSKA (reference sequence). This CDR3 is 14 amino acids long. Trimming took 3 bases from V and 3 from J; bases not matched to a gene: 6. CDR3 amino acids: CSASRERGTDTQYF. CDR3 DNA: TGCAGTGCTAGTCGCGAGCGGGGAACAGATACGCAGTATTTT.

The J gene is TRBJ2-1, the V gene TRBV11-3; the D gene is possibly TRBD1 (5 bases). CDR3 length: 18 residues. Trimming cost V 5 bases and J 2 bases, with 22 bases left between them. From germline, CDR1 is SGHNT and CDR2 YENEEA. CDR3 loop: CASSARTGQGPPYNEQFF. Here the CDR3 DNA reads TGTGCCAGCAGCGCGCGGACCGGGCAGGGCCCCCCCTACAATGAGCAGTTCTTC.

V gene TRBV5-1 combines with J gene TRBJ2-1; 8 nucleotides match TRBD1. The CDR3 length is 14 residues. From germline, CDR1 is SGHRS and CDR2 YFSETQ. J was trimmed by 4 bases and V by 9 bases; bases with no gene match: 9. CDR3 protein: CATKQGQGYNEQFF. The CDR3, as DNA: TGCGCCACCAAGCAAGGACAGGGATACAATGAGCAGTTCTTC.

This chain links TRBV5-1 with TRBJ2-1; the match to TRBD1 covers 9 bases. V shed 4 bases, J shed 5 bases, and the junction held 10 bases outside the gene matches. Germline-derived CDR1 and CDR2 are SGHRS and YFSETQ. CDR3 length equals 16 residues. The DNA of the CDR3 is TGCGCCAGCAGCCTCGCCGCCGGGACAGGGCACAATGAGCAGTTCTTC. As protein: CASSLAAGTGHNEQFF.

The chain combines TRBV27 with TRBJ2-3, with 7 bases identical to TRBD1. The V gene's germline CDR1 is MNHEY and CDR2 SMNVEV (reference sequence). This CDR3 is built from 14 residues. The junction had 7 bases not matched to a gene; V was cut back by 4 bases and J by 6 bases. The CDR3 protein is CASSSTGFLDTQYF. The CDR3 DNA reads as TGTGCCAGCAGTTCGACAGGGTTTCTCGATACGCAGTATTTT.

This chain joins TRBV18 and TRBJ1-5, with D maybe TRBD1 (5 bases). The germline gives CDR1 KGHSH, CDR2 LQKENI. The CDR3 is 14 residues long. With 3 bases removed from V and 4 bases from J, the gap between germline ends came to 10 bases. The CDR3 nucleotides read TGTGCCAGCTCACCGAAGGACAAGAATCAGCCCCAGCATTTT. Translating gives CASSPKDKNQPQHF.

This clone was detected a few times. The gene calls are TRBV19 and TRBJ2-2, with 9 positions matching TRBD1. Germline CDR1 LNHDA, CDR2 SQIVND (reference sequence). The CDR3 is 18 amino acids. V lost 7 bases to trimming and J lost 7 bases; unmatched junction nucleotides: 19. In DNA form, the CDR3 reads TGTGCCAGTACCCCGCGCTTGGGACAGGGTATTAGGGGCGGGGAGCTGTTTTTT. Its translation is CASTPRLGQGIRGGELFF.

The count of this clone is one. The chain couples TRBV19 to TRBJ1-1, with D maybe TRBD1 (5 bases). In germline, CDR1 is LNHDA, CDR2 SQIVND (reference sequence). The CDR3 totals 14 residues. V gave up 7 bases and J gave up 5 bases, with 17 bases separating them. The CDR3 here is CASNSLQAGTEAFF. The CDR3 DNA reads TGTGCCAGTAATTCCCTCCAAGCAGGGACTGAAGCTTTCTTT.

CDR3 in amino acids: CASSQLRSSYGYTF. CDR3 sequence (DNA): TGTGCCAGCAGCCAACTTCGATCGAGCTATGGCTACACCTTC. The rearrangement links TRBV3-1 (or the pseudogene TRBV3-2) to TRBJ1-2, with D unclear. The CDR3 extends over 14 amino acids. V gave up 2 bases and J gave up 4 bases, with 11 bases separating them. Germline CDR1 reads LGHDT; CDR2 reads YNNKEL (reference sequence).

V gene TRBV5-1 combines with J gene TRBJ2-5, with a tentative D call TRBD2 (6 bases). The germline CDR1 and CDR2 sequences are SGHRS and YFSETQ. CDR3 length equals 13 residues. V was cut by 4 bases and J by 4 bases, with 11 bases left in between. CDR3 loop: CASSRGLPETQYF. The CDR3 DNA follows: TGCGCCAGCAGCCGGGGACTGCCAGAGACCCAGTACTTC. Using reference TRBV5-1 and TRBJ2-5 for the parts outside the CDR3, the full variable domain is KAGVTQTPRYLIKTRGQQVTLSCSPISGHRSVSWYQQTPGQGLQFLFEYFSETQRNKGNFPGRFSGRQFSNSRSEMNVSTLELGDSALYLCASSRGLPETQYFGPGTRLLVL.

The chain has TRBV5-1 and TRBJ1-5; 8 nucleotides match TRBD1. The CDR3 contains 19 residues. The V gene end was trimmed by 3 bases and the J gene end by 0 bases; junction bases not matched to a gene: 14. Germline V CDR1 and CDR2: SGHRS, YFSETQ. The CDR3 sequence is CASSYLQGARTYSNQPQHF. CDR3 coding DNA: TGCGCCAGCAGCTACCTGCAGGGGGCCCGGACATATAGCAATCAGCCCCAGCATTTT.

This clone was counted between two and nine times. The chain couples TRBV9 to TRBJ1-4; D perhaps matches TRBD1 (6 bases). The CDR3 sequence is 14 residues long. Per germline, CDR1 SGDLS and CDR2 YYNGEE. V lost 4 bases, J lost 3 bases, and 10 bases lay in between. CDR3 coding DNA: TGTGCCAGCAGCACGACAGGATCTAATGAAAAACTGTTTTTT. Translation gives CASSTTGSNEKLFF.